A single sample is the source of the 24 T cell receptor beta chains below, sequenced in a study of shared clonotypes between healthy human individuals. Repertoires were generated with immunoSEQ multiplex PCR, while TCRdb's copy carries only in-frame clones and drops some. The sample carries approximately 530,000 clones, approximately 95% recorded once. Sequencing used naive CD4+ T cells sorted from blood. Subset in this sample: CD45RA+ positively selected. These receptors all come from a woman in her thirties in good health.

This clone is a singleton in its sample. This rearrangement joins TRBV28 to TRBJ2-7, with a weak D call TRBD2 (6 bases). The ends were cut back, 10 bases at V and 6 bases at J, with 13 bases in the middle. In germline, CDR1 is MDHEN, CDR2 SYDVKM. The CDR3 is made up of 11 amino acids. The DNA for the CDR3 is TGTGCCATCGTTCGGAGGGGCGAGCAGTACTTC. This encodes CAIVRRGEQYF.

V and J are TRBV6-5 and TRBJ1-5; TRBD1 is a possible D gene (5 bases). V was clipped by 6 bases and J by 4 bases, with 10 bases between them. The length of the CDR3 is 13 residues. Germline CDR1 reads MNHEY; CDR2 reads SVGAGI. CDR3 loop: CASSLRGNQPQHF. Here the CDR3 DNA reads TGTGCCAGCAGCCTAAGGGGAAATCAGCCCCAGCATTTT.

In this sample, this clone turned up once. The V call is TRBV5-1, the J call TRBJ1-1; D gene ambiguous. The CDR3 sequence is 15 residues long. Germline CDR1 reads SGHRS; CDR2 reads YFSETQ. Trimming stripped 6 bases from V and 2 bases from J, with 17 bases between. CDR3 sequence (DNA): TGCGCCAGCAACGCGTTCCTCGAATCCAACACTGAAGCTTTCTTT. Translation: CASNAFLESNTEAFF.

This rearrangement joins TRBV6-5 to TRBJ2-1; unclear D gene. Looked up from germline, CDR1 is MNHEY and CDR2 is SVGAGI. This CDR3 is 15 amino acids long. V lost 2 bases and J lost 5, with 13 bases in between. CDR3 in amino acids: CASSYDRALNNEQFF. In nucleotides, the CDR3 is TGTGCCAGCAGTTACGATAGGGCACTCAACAATGAGCAGTTCTTC.

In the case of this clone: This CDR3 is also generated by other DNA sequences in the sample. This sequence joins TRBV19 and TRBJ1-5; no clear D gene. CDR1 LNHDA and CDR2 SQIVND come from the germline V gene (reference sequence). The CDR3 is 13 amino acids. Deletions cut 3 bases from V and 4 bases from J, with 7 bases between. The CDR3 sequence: CASSILGNQPQHF. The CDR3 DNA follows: TGTGCCAGTAGTATTTTAGGGAATCAGCCCCAGCATTTT. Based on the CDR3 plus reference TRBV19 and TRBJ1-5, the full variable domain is DGGITQSPKYLFRKEGQNVTLSCEQNLNHDAMYWYRQDPGQGLRLIYYSQIVNDFQKGDIAEGYSVSREKKESFPLTVTSAQKNPTAFYLCASSILGNQPQHFGDGTRLSIL.

CDR3 nucleotides: TGTGCCAGCAGCCTGCTCCAAGAGACCCAGTACTTC. Its protein product is CASSLLQETQYF. The chain carries TRBV11-2 and TRBJ2-5; D unresolved. The CDR3 consists of 12 residues. With 5 bases removed from V and 1 base from J, the gap between germline ends came to 5 bases. Germline CDR1 and CDR2: SGHAT and FQNNGV.

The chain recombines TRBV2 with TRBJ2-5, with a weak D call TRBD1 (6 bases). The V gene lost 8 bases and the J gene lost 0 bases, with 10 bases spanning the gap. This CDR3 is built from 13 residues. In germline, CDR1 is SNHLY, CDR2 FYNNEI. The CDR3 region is CASGWTDQETQYF. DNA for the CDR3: TGTGCCAGCGGATGGACAGACCAAGAGACCCAGTACTTC.

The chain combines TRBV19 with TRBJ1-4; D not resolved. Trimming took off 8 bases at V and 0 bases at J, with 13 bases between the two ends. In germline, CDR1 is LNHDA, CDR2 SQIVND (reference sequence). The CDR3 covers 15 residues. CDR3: CASADLTATNEKLFF. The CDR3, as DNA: TGTGCCAGTGCCGATCTTACGGCAACTAATGAAAAACTGTTTTTT.

Here the CDR3 DNA reads TGCGCCAGCAGTCATGGAACGGACAGGCCCCGGGTCTATGGCTACACCTTC. This codes for CASSHGTDRPRVYGYTF. The V gene is TRBV23-1, the J gene TRBJ1-2; 7 bases map to TRBD1. TRBV23-1 counts as an open reading frame of uncertain function. The J segment lost 4 bases and the V segment lost 3 bases, leaving 14 bases of the junction unmatched. The CDR3 extends over 17 amino acids.

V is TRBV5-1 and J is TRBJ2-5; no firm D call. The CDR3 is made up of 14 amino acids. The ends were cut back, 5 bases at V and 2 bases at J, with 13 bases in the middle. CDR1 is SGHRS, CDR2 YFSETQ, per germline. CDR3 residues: CASRREDRQETQYF. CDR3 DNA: TGCGCCAGCAGACGAGAGGACCGTCAAGAGACCCAGTACTTC.

CDR3 in amino acids: CASSLAQGGGNTIYF. The CDR3 DNA reads as TGTGCCAGCAGCTTAGCACAGGGAGGTGGAAACACCATATATTTT. J is TRBJ1-3 and V is TRBV7-9, with D tentatively TRBD1 (6 bases). This CDR3 region has 15 residues. V shed 0 bases and J shed 3 bases, with 9 bases lying between them. Per the germline V gene, CDR1 is SEHNR and CDR2 is FQNEAQ (reference sequence).

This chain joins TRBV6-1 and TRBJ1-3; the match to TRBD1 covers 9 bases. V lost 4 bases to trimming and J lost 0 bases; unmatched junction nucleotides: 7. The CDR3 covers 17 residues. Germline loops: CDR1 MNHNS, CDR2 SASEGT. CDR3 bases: TGTGCCAGCAGTGGGGGGACAGGGTCGACCTCTGGAAACACCATATATTTT. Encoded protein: CASSGGTGSTSGNTIYF.

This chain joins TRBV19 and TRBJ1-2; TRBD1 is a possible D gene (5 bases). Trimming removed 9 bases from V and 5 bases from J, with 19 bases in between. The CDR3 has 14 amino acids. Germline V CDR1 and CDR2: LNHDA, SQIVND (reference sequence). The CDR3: CASKTTGPSYGYTF. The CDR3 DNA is TGTGCCAGCAAGACTACGGGACCTTCGTATGGCTACACCTTC. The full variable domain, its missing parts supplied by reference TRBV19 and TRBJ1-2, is DGGITQSPKYLFRKEGQNVTLSCEQNLNHDAMYWYRQDPGQGLRLIYYSQIVNDFQKGDIAEGYSVSREKKESFPLTVTSAQKNPTAFYLCASKTTGPSYGYTFGSGTRLTVV.

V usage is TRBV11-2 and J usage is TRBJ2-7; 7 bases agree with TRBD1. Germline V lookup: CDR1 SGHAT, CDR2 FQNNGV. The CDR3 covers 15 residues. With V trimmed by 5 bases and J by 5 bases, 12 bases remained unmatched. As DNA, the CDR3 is TGTGCCAGCAGCGATCAAGGGGGCGGTTTCCACGAGCAGTACTTC. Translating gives CASSDQGGGFHEQYF.

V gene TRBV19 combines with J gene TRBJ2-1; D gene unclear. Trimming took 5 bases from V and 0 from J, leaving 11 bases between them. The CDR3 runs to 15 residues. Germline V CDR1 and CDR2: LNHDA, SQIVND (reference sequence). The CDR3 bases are TGTGCCAGTAGTGAGACTGTCCCCTCCTACAATGAGCAGTTCTTC. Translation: CASSETVPSYNEQFF.

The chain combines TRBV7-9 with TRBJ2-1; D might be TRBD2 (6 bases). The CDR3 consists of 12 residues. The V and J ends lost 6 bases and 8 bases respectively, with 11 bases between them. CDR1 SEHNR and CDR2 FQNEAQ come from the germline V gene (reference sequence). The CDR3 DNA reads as TGTGCCAGCAGGATGGGACTCCATGAGCAGTTCTTC. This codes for CASRMGLHEQFF.

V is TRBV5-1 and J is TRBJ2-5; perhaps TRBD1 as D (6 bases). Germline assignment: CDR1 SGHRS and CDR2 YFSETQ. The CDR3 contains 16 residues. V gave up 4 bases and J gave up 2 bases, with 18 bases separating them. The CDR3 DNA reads TGCGCCAGCAGCCGGAACGTCGGGACACCGCAAGAGACCCAGTACTTC. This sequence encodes CASSRNVGTPQETQYF.

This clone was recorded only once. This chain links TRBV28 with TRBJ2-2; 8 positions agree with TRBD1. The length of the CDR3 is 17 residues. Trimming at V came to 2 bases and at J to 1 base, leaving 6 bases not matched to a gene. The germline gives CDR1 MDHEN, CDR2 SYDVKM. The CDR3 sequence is CASSLPSGGGNTGELFF. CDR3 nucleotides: TGTGCCAGCAGTTTACCCTCAGGGGGCGGGAACACCGGGGAGCTGTTTTTT. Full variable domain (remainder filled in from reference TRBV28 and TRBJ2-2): DVKVTQSSRYLVKRTGEKVFLECVQDMDHENMFWYRQDPGLGLRLIYFSYDVKMKEKGDIPEGYSVSREKKERFSLILESASTNQTSMYLCASSLPSGGGNTGELFFGEGSRLTVL.

The CDR3 sequence is CASSEIGTSSDTQYF. CDR3 in DNA: TGTGCCAGCAGTGAAATCGGGACCAGCTCAGATACGCAGTATTTT. The rearrangement joins TRBV6-1 to TRBJ2-3; D tentatively fits TRBD1 or TRBD2 (5 bases each). Trimming took off 2 bases at V and 4 bases at J, with 13 bases between the two ends. Per germline, CDR1 MNHNS and CDR2 SASEGT. The CDR3 contains 15 residues.

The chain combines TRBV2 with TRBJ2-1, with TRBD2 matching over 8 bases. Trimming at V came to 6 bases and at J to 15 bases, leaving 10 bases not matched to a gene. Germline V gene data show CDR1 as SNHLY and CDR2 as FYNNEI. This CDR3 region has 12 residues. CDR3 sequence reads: CASSAQRESRFF. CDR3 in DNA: TGTGCCAGCAGCGCCCAGCGGGAGTCACGGTTCTTC.

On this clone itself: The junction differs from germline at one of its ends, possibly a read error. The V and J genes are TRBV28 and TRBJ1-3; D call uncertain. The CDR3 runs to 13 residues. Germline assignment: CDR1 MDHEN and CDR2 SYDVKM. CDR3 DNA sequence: TGTGCCAGCAGTTTGAGTGTCTTGAACACCATACATTTT. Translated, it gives CASSLSVLNTIHF.

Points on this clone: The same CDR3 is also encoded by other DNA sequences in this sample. In DNA, the CDR3 is TGTGCCAGCTCACCCCGGGGGGTCGGAGAGACCCAGTACTTC. Its protein is CASSPRGVGETQYF. The chain is built from TRBV18 and TRBJ2-5, with 7 bases aligning to TRBD2. The germline CDR1 and CDR2 sequences are KGHSH and LQKENI. There are 14 residues in the CDR3. Unmatched junction bases numbered 5, after V lost 3 bases and J lost 4 bases.

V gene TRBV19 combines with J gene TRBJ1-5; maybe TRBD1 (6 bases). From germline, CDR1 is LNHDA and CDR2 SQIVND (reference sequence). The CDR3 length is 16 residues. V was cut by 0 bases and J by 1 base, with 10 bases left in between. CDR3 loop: CASSIETGHSNQPQHF. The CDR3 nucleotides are TGTGCCAGTAGTATAGAAACGGGACACAGCAATCAGCCCCAGCATTTT. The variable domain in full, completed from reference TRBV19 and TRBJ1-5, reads DGGITQSPKYLFRKEGQNVTLSCEQNLNHDAMYWYRQDPGQGLRLIYYSQIVNDFQKGDIAEGYSVSREKKESFPLTVTSAQKNPTAFYLCASSIETGHSNQPQHFGDGTRLSIL.

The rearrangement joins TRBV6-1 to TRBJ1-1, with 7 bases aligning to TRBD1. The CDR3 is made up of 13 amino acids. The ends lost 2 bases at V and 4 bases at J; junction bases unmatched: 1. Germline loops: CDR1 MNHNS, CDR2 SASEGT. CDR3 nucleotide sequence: TGTGCCAGCAGTGAATCAGGGGGCACTGAAGCTTTCTTT. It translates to CASSESGGTEAFF.